The source of this T cell receptor beta chain is a study of control samples from healthy donors and cancer patients. Germline CDR1 and CDR2: SNHLY and FYNNEI. This CDR3 comprises 15 residues. Trimming removed 6 bases from V and 0 bases from J, with 14 bases in between. TCRdb keeps only in-frame clones here, not all; method: immunoSEQ multiplex PCR. Found here are 120,000 or so clones, around nine tenths of them singletons; the top ten hold about 8.7%. Input material: blood. J is TRBJ1-1 and V is TRBV2; D may be TRBD1 (5 bases). This TCR came from a man aged 40-50 years in good health. The CDR3 is CASRSGTNMNTEAFF. Written as DNA, the CDR3 is TGTGCCAGCAGGTCCGGGACTAACATGAACACTGAAGCTTTCTTT.